This TCR beta chain was identified in a study of T cell responses to AZD1222 COVID-19 vaccine. Study observations and caveats: It should be noted that donors were predominantly white British and more often female, and clonal diversity was possibly underestimated. The number of AZD1222 recipients seropositive at baseline was only 5 to 7. After two AZD1222 doses, spike-specific TCR breadth and depth rose versus day 0.

Some clones are missing from TCRdb's copy, which holds only in-frame ones; the method was immunoSEQ multiplex PCR. The sample includes around 170,000 clones, roughly nine tenths of them seen just once. As for this clone: Its antigen is as yet unknown.

The ends were cut back, 3 bases at V and 9 bases at J, with 8 bases in the middle. Per germline, CDR1 LNHDA and CDR2 SQIVND (reference sequence). The CDR3 contains 11 residues. This chain uses TRBV19 with TRBJ1-2, with D perhaps matching TRBD1 (5 bases). This receptor was identified in an adult in good health. The source material was peripheral blood, sampled on day 0 of AZD1222 vaccination. The DNA of the CDR3 is TGTGCCAGTAGTATTGAGGGGAGCTACACCTTC. Amino acid sequence: CASSIEGSYTF.